This T cell receptor beta chain was identified during a study of molecular identifiers for immune sequencing clone quantification. Study-wide context: The replicate experiment used RNA from roughly 18,000 or 92,000 naive CD8 cells. This RNA was split into five aliquots, and four of them were sequenced. Study observations and caveats: Identical TCR molecules can share a barcode, and this sharing could underestimate highly expanded clone sizes. Even with 1 million or so naive cells present, spiked Jurkat TCR RNA from one cell was reportedly detectable.

This clonotype was seen repeatedly, ten times or more. Its target is not known. Germline V CDR1 and CDR2: SEHNR, FQNEAQ (reference sequence). V shed 2 bases and J shed 8 bases, with 13 bases lying between them. This CDR3 is built from 14 residues. Sorting was used to obtain naive CD8 T cells (CD8+CD4-CCR7+CD45RA+). Each CDR3 protein gets one entry after TCRdb re-called the PCR reads with MiXCR. The sample records hundreds of thousands of distinct CDR3 sequences, roughly 27% being singletons. The sample consisted of naive CD8+ T cells from blood, with Jurkat cell RNA spiked in. Sample subset: FACS-sorted CD8+CD4-CCR7+CD45RA+ naive T cells. The receptor was derived from a human donor in good health. Some libraries in this study had Jurkat cell RNA spiked in. The chain couples TRBV7-9 to TRBJ2-4; D is undetermined. CDR3 sequence: CASSLQANWDIQYF. For the CDR3, the DNA is TGTGCCAGCAGCTTACAGGCCAACTGGGACATTCAGTACTTC.